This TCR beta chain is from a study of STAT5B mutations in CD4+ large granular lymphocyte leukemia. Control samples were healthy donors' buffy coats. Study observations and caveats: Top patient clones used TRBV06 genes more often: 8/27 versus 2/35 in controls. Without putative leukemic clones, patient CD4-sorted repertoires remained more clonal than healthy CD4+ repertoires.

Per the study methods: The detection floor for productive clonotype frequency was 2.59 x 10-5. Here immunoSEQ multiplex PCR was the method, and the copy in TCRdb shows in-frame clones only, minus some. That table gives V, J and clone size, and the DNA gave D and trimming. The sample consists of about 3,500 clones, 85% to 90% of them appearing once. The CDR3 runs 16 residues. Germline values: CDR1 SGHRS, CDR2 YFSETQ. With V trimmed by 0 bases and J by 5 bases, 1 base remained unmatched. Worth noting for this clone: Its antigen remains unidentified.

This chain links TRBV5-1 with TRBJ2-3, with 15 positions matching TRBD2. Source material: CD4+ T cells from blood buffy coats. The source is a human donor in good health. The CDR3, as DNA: TGCGCCAGCAGCTTGGGGACTAGCGGGAGGGAAGATACGCAGTATTTT. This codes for CASSLGTSGREDTQYF.